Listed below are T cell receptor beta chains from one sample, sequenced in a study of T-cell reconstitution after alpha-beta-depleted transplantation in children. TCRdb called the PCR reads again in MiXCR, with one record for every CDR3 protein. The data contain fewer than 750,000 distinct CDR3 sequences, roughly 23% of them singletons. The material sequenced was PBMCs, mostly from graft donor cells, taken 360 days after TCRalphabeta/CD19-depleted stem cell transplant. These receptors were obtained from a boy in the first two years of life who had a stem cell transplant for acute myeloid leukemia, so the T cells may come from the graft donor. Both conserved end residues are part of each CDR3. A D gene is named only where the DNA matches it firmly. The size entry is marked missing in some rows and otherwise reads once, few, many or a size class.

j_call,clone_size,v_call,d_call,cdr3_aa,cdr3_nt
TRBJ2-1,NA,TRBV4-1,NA,CASSQVRGSYNEQFF,TGCGCCAGCAGCCAAGTGCGGGGATCTTACAATGAGCAGTTCTTC
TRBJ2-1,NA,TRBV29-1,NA,CSVVGFEINEQFF,TGCAGCGTTGTGGGTTTCGAAATCAATGAGCAGTTCTTC
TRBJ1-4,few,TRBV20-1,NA,CSARAVHQGATNEKLFF,TGCAGTGCTAGAGCGGTACATCAAGGGGCAACTAATGAAAAACTGTTTTTT
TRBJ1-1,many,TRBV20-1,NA,CSATRGGTNTEAFF,TGCAGTGCTACACGGGGGGGTACGAACACTGAAGCTTTCTTT
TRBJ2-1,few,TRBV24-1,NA,CATSDFTSEQFF,TGTGCCACCAGTGATTTTACGAGTGAGCAGTTCTTC
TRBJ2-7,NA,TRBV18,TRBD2,CASSLTGLAGGDEQYF,TGTGCCAGCTCACTAACAGGACTAGCGGGGGGCGACGAGCAGTACTTC
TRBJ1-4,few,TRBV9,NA,CASSAPDSASTNEKLFF,TGTGCCAGCAGCGCCCCGGACAGTGCTTCCACTAATGAAAAACTGTTTTTT
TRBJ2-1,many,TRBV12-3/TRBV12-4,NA,CASSPDSPYNEQFF,TGTGCCAGCAGTCCGGACAGCCCCTACAATGAGCAGTTCTTC
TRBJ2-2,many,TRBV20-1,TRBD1,CSAISGTANTGELFF,TGCAGTGCCATATCCGGGACAGCGAACACCGGGGAGCTGTTTTTT
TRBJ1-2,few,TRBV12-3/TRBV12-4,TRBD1,CASSLTGGVGYTF,TGTGCCAGCAGTCTGACAGGGGGCGTTGGCTACACCTTC
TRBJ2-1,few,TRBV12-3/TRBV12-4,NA,CASSLASPTNNEQFF,TGTGCCAGCAGTTTGGCTAGCCCGACTAACAATGAGCAGTTCTTC
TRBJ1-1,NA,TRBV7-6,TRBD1,CASSLRLGDRGLGTEAFF,TGTGCCAGCAGCTTAAGGCTAGGGGACAGGGGGCTTGGCACTGAAGCTTTCTTT
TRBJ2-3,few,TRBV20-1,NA,CSAGLYTQYF,TGCAGTGCTGGGCTTTATACGCAGTATTTT
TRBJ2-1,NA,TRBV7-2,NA,CASSFWSYNEQFF,TGTGCCAGCAGCTTCTGGTCCTACAATGAGCAGTTCTTC
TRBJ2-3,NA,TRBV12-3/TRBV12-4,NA,CASSSPGDSTDTQYF,TGTGCCAGCAGCTCCCCCGGGGATAGCACAGATACGCAGTATTTT
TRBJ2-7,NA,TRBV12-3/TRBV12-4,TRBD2,CASGLARYEQYF,TGTGCCAGTGGACTAGCGCGTTACGAGCAGTACTTC
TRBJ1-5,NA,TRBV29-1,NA,CSVGWGGNQPQHF,TGCAGCGTTGGGTGGGGGGGGAATCAGCCCCAGCATTTT
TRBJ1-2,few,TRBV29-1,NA,CSAATGTDGYTF,TGCAGCGCCGCCACGGGGACGGATGGCTACACCTTC
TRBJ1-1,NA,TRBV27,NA,CASSSPTRENTEAFF,TGTGCCAGCAGTTCCCCTACCCGGGAGAACACTGAAGCTTTCTTT
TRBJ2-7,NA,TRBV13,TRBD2,CASSLASGGLPTYEQYF,TGTGCCAGCAGCTTAGCTAGCGGGGGGCTACCTACCTACGAGCAGTACTTC
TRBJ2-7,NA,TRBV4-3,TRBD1,CASSQDTGDREYEQYF,TGCGCCAGCAGCCAAGACACTGGGGACAGGGAATACGAGCAGTACTTC
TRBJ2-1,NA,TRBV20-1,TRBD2,CSARGAGVLSYNEQFF,TGCAGTGCTAGAGGAGCGGGGGTTCTCTCCTACAATGAGCAGTTCTTC
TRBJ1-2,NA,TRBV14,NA,CASSQELRSDGCTF,TGTGCCAGCAGCCAAGAGCTTCGGAGCGATGGCTGCACCTTC
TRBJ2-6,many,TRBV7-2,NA,CASSLVGAPGANVLTF,TGTGCCAGCAGCTTAGTAGGAGCACCTGGGGCCAACGTCCTGACTTTC
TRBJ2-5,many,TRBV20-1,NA,CSARVHGTSVETQYF,TGCAGTGCTAGAGTTCACGGGACCTCAGTGGAGACCCAGTACTTC
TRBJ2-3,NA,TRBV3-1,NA,CASGDLSYTQYF,TGTGCCAGCGGAGACTTGTCCTATACGCAGTATTTT